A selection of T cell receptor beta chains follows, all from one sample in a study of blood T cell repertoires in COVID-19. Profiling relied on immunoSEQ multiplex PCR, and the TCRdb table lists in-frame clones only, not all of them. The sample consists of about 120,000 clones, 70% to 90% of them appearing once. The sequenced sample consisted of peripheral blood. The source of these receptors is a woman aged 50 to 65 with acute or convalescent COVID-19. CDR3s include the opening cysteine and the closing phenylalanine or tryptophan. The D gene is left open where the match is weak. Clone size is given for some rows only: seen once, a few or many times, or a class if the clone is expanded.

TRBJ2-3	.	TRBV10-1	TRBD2	TGCGCCAGCAGTGAGTTAGCGGGGAGCACAGATACGCAGTATTTT	CASSELAGSTDTQYF
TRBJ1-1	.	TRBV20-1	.	TGCAGTACCTCCGGGGACACTGAAGCTTTCTTT	CSTSGDTEAFF
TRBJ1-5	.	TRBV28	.	TGTGCCAGCAGATCGGGGGGGGCCGTTCAGCCCCAGCATTTT	CASRSGGAVQPQHF
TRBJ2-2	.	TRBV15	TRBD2	TGTGCCACCAGAAGACTAGCGGGAAAGCCCGGGGAGCTGTTTTTT	CATRRLAGKPGELFF
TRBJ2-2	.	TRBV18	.	TGTGCCAGCTCAATTGGCCTGAGGGACACCGGGGAGCTGTTTTTT	CASSIGLRDTGELFF
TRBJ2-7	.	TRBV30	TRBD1	TGTGCCTGGAGTTTGGGGACAGGGGGTTTTGGGATGAACTTC	CAWSLGTGGFGMNF
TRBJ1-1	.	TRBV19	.	TGTGCCAGTAGGGTGGGCCAACAGCTCCAATCTCTATCGAACACTGAAGCTTTCTTT	CASRVGQQLQSLSNTEAFF
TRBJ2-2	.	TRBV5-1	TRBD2	TGCGCCAGCAGCTTGGATCTAGCGGGAGAAGGGCCCGGGGAGCTGTTTTTT	CASSLDLAGEGPGELFF
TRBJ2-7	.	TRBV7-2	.	TGTGCCAGCAGCTTAGCGCAGGGGCCCTACGAGCAGTACTTC	CASSLAQGPYEQYF
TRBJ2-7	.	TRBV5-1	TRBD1	TGCGCCAGCAGCCCTCCGGGACAGGGGCACGAGCAGTACTTC	CASSPPGQGHEQYF
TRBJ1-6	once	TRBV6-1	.	TGTGCCAGCAGTGATTTCGGCAGGGATTCACCCCTCCACTTT	CASSDFGRDSPLHF
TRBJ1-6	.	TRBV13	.	TGTGCCAGCAGCCCGGACAGCCATTCCTATAATTCACCCCTCCACTTT	CASSPDSHSYNSPLHF
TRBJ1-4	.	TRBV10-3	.	TGTGCCATCAATCAGGATGACAACCATGAAAAACTGTTTTTT	CAINQDDNHEKLFF
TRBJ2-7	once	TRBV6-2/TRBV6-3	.	TGTGCCAGCAGTTACAGACAGTCCCGAAGGGGCGAGCAGTACTTC	CASSYRQSRRGEQYF
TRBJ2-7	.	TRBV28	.	TGTGCCTGCCTCGGGTCCACCCCATACGAGCAGTACTTC	CACLGSTPYEQYF
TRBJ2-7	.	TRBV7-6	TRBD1	TGTGCCAGCAGCGCCCTTGGACAGGGGGCGGGCTACGAGCAGTACTTC	CASSALGQGAGYEQYF
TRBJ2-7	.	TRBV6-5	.	TGTGCCAGCATCAGAGACACGGGGGAGCAGTACTTC	CASIRDTGEQYF
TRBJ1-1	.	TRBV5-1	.	TGCGCCAGCAGGGAGGTGGTGAGTGGGAACACTGAAGCTTTCTTT	CASREVVSGNTEAFF
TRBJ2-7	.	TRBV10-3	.	TGTGCCATCAGTGAGTCATCGACAGGAACCTACGAGCAGTACTTC	CAISESSTGTYEQYF
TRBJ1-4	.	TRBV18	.	TGTGCCAGCTCACCGCCGGTGGATGGAGGTGAAAAACTGTTTTTT	CASSPPVDGGEKLFF
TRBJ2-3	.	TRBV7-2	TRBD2	TGTGCCAGCAGCTTAGCACTAGCGGGAACAGATACGCAGTATTTT	CASSLALAGTDTQYF
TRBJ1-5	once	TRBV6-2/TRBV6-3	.	TGTGCCAGCAGTCCAGGTCGGACTCTTCTCGGCGATCAGCCCCAGCATTTT	CASSPGRTLLGDQPQHF
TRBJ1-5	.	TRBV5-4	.	TGTGCCAGCAGCTTGGACGGTAATCAGCCCCAGCATTTT	CASSLDGNQPQHF
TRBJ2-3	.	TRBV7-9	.	TGTGCCAGCAGCCTAGTCCTCACAGATACGCAGTATTTT	CASSLVLTDTQYF
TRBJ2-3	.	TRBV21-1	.	TGTGCCAGCAACAAAGAAATGAACCGGGGATCTAGCACAGATACGCAGTATTTT	CASNKEMNRGSSTDTQYF
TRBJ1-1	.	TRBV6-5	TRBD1	TGTGCCAGCAGGGAGGGACAGACGAACACTGAAGCTTTCTTT	CASREGQTNTEAFF
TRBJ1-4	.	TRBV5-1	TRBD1	TGCGCCAGCAGCGAACAAGGGGGCCGGAATGAAAAACTGTTTTTT	CASSEQGGRNEKLFF
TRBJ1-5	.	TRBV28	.	TGTGCCAGCAGTTCAGGGATCCAGCCCCAGCATTTT	CASSSGIQPQHF
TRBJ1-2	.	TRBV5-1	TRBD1	TGCGCCAGCAGCCCCCGACAGGGGGCGTTTTATGGCTACACCTTC	CASSPRQGAFYGYTF
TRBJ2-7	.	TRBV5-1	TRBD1	TGCGCCAGCAGCTTGGCCCCGGGACAGGGGACCTACGAGCAGTACTTC	CASSLAPGQGTYEQYF
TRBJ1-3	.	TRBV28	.	TGTGCCAGCAGTGTCCTTTTGACAGGCTCTGGAAACACCATATATTTT	CASSVLLTGSGNTIYF
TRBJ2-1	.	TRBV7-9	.	TGTGCCAGCAGCTTAGGCGGGACCTACAATGAGCAGTTCTTC	CASSLGGTYNEQFF
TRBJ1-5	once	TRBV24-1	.	TGTGCCACCAGTGATTCCGACAGTAATCAGCCCCAGCATTTT	CATSDSDSNQPQHF
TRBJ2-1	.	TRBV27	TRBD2	TGTGCCAGCACCTTGCAGGGTGGGACTAGCGGGAGGCTGAACAATGAGCAGTTCTTC	CASTLQGGTSGRLNNEQFF
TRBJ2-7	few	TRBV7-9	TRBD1	TGTGCCATTATCCGGGACAGTGCGACCTACGAGCAGTACTTC	CAIIRDSATYEQYF
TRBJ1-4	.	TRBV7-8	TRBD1	TGTGCCAGCAGCTTTTGGACAGGGCGCACTAATGAAAAACTGTTTTTT	CASSFWTGRTNEKLFF
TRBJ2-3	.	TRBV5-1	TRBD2	TGCGCCAGCCGGAAGGCCGATATGACTAGCGGTCGTGCAGATACGCAGTATTTT	CASRKADMTSGRADTQYF
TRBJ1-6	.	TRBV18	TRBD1	TGTGCCAGCTCACAAGGACAGGGTAATTCACCCCTCCACTTT	CASSQGQGNSPLHF
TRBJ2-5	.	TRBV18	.	TGTGCCAGCTCCCTAAGACAGCAACAAGAGACCCAGTACTTC	CASSLRQQQETQYF
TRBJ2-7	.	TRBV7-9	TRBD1	TGTGCCAGCAGCTCTACGCCGGGACAGGGCACCTACGAGCAGTACTTC	CASSSTPGQGTYEQYF
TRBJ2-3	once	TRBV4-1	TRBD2	TGCGCCAGCAGCCATCCGGGGACTAGCGGGAGAACAGATACGCAGTATTTT	CASSHPGTSGRTDTQYF
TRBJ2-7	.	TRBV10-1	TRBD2	TGCGCCAGCAGTGACCGTCTAGCGGGACCCGCCTACGAGCAGTACTTC	CASSDRLAGPAYEQYF